The sample holds a few counts of the clone carrying this T cell receptor (beta chain). Its antigen is unknown. Trimming took 6 bases from V and 6 from J; bases not matched to a gene: 12. The length of the CDR3 is 15 residues. The germline CDR1 and CDR2 sequences are MNHNS and SASEGT. Clinical symptoms, serum thyroxine, TRAb, thyroid ultrasound and orbital computed tomography informed diagnoses. Amplified TCR beta CDR3 regions derived from RNA transcripts. The HTBI set primed first-round TCR CDR3 RT-PCR. Via MiXCR, TCRdb re-called the multiplex PCR reads, giving one row per CDR3 protein. The sample consists of 250,000 to 300,000 distinct CDR3 sequences, 13% of them appearing once. The sample belongs to a study of T cells in Graves' hyperthyroidism and ophthalmopathy. Study as a whole: Upon initial diagnosis and before any treatment, peripheral blood was collected.

Overall study findings and caveats: Ophthalmopathy, as predicted by the model, came a median approximately 5.9 months after the prediction. Blood also held most thyroid clonotypes expanded beyond 0.001.

The V call is TRBV6-1, the J call TRBJ2-3; the match to TRBD2 covers 7 bases. The receptor comes from a woman aged 30 to 39 with Graves' hyperthyroidism that later progressed to Graves' ophthalmopathy. Sample: blood. The CDR3, as DNA: TGTGCCAGCAGCCCGGAATTTAGCGGGTGGGATACGCAGTATTTT. It codes for CASSPEFSGWDTQYF.